The present T cell receptor (beta chain) was sequenced within a study of early T cells in non-severe SARS-CoV-2 infection. The wider study: Chains were not paired, and sequencing was done on bulk RNA from unsorted whole blood. General observations from the study: Missing private and CD4 specificities, VDJdb matching favored anti-spike CD8 responses.

V lost 3 bases and J lost 8, with 16 bases in between. Germline V gene sequence: CDR1 DFQATT, CDR2 SNEGSKA (reference sequence). The CDR3 totals 13 residues. This clonotype was observed at least ten times. Antigen unknown. Individual cDNA molecules each received unique molecular identifiers attached to them. TCRdb reanalysed the 5' RACE reads using MiXCR and keeps one entry per CDR3 protein. The sample yields some 45,000 distinct CDR3 sequences, roughly 10% seen once. Specimen: whole blood, collected at baseline. V gene TRBV20-1 combines with J gene TRBJ1-2; D call uncertain. This sequence was found in an adult who was a healthcare worker with PCR-confirmed SARS-CoV-2 infection or an uninfected control (not recorded which). Here the CDR3 DNA reads TGCAGTGCTAGTTTCATCCCCAATGCCGGCTACACCTTC. Its translation: CSASFIPNAGYTF.